These T cell receptor beta chains were read from a single sample in a study of beta chain features in type 1 diabetes. The assay was immunoSEQ multiplex PCR, and TCRdb's table has in-frame clones only and misses some. The sample holds some 200,000 clones; 16% are singletons and the top ten take 0.065% to 0.095%. The sequenced sample was naive CD4+ T cells from blood. All receptors come from a man in his thirties or forties with type 1 diabetes. Each CDR3 is given with its conserved first and last residue. The D gene is left open where the match is weak. Where a row states a size, it is once, few, many or the class of an expanded clone; other rows omit it.

size: few; D: -; V: TRBV28; J: TRBJ2-3; DNA: TGTGCCAGCAACGTGGGAGTTATAGATACGCAGTATTTT; CDR3: CASNVGVIDTQYF
size: -; D: -; V: TRBV5-1; J: TRBJ2-1; DNA: TGCGCCAGCAGCTCCTCTGGCGGTTCTTACAATGAGCAGTTCTTC; CDR3: CASSSSGGSYNEQFF
size: -; D: -; V: TRBV29-1; J: TRBJ1-4; DNA: TGCAGCGTCGCGGACAGAACCAATGAAAAACTGTTTTTT; CDR3: CSVADRTNEKLFF
size: -; D: -; V: TRBV27; J: TRBJ2-6; DNA: TGTGCCAGCAGAACATGGCCCTCTGGGGCCAACGTCCTGACTTTC; CDR3: CASRTWPSGANVLTF
size: few; D: -; V: TRBV29-1; J: TRBJ2-3; DNA: TGCAGCGTTGAGGCTAGCACAGATACGCAGTATTTT; CDR3: CSVEASTDTQYF
size: -; D: -; V: TRBV25-1; J: TRBJ2-5; DNA: TGTGCCAGCAGTGGTTTATTCGGGTTCAGAAAGGAGACCCAGTACTTC; CDR3: CASSGLFGFRKETQYF
size: -; D: TRBD1; V: TRBV29-1; J: TRBJ2-7; DNA: TGCAGCGTTGTGACAGGGTTTGGCGAGCAGTACTTC; CDR3: CSVVTGFGEQYF
size: -; D: -; V: TRBV29-1; J: TRBJ2-1; DNA: TGCAGCGTTGATTTCCGAGGGAGCAATGAGCAGTTCTTC; CDR3: CSVDFRGSNEQFF
size: few; D: -; V: TRBV30; J: TRBJ1-2; DNA: TGTGCCTGGAATCGTCCTCCGACAGGCTTC; CDR3: CAWNRPPTGF
size: few; D: TRBD1; V: TRBV23-1; J: TRBJ2-7; DNA: TGCGCCAGCATGACAGGGTCCAACCACTACGAGCAGTACTTC; CDR3: CASMTGSNHYEQYF
size: -; D: -; V: TRBV4-1; J: TRBJ2-5; DNA: TGCGCCAGCAGCCAAGGGGCCAGGAAACAAGAGACCCAGTACTTC; CDR3: CASSQGARKQETQYF
size: few; D: TRBD1; V: TRBV28; J: TRBJ1-2; DNA: TGTGCCAGCAGTGCGGGACAGGGCTATGGCTACACCTTC; CDR3: CASSAGQGYGYTF
size: -; D: -; V: TRBV4-2; J: TRBJ2-5; DNA: TGTGCCAGCAGCCTGGGGGCTAGAGAGACCCAGTACTTC; CDR3: CASSLGARETQYF
size: few; D: TRBD2; V: TRBV9; J: TRBJ2-1; DNA: TGTGCCAGCAGCGCCGGGACTAGCGGGAGACACTACAATGAGCAGTTCTTC; CDR3: CASSAGTSGRHYNEQFF
size: -; D: -; V: TRBV19; J: TRBJ2-5; DNA: TGTGCCAGTAGGGAACTAGCTTCGGGGGAGACCCAGTACTTC; CDR3: CASRELASGETQYF
size: -; D: -; V: TRBV30; J: TRBJ2-1; DNA: TGTGCCTGGAGTGTATCGGGGGACGGGCAGTTCTTC; CDR3: CAWSVSGDGQFF
size: -; D: TRBD2; V: TRBV30; J: TRBJ2-2; DNA: TGTGCCTGGAGCGAGCGGGAGCTATTGAAAACCGGGGAGCTGTTTTTT; CDR3: CAWSERELLKTGELFF
size: few; D: -; V: TRBV6-5; J: TRBJ2-3; DNA: TGTGCCAGCAGTTACGGAGGACGGGGGCGCGATACGCAGTATTTT; CDR3: CASSYGGRGRDTQYF
size: few; D: -; V: TRBV29-1; J: TRBJ1-1; DNA: TGCAGCGTAGAATACTCAGGGTTTACTGAAGCTTTCTTT; CDR3: CSVEYSGFTEAFF
size: -; D: -; V: TRBV19; J: TRBJ2-2; DNA: TGTGCCAGTACTGAGACAGTTAACACCGGGGAGCTGTTTTTT; CDR3: CASTETVNTGELFF
size: -; D: -; V: TRBV28; J: TRBJ2-7; DNA: TGTGCCAGCAGTCTCCTCCGGTACGAGCAGTACTTC; CDR3: CASSLLRYEQYF
size: few; D: -; V: TRBV29-1; J: TRBJ2-3; DNA: TGCAGCGTTGCTAGAGGAACAACAGATACGCAGTATTTT; CDR3: CSVARGTTDTQYF
size: few; D: TRBD1; V: TRBV27; J: TRBJ2-7; DNA: TGTGCCAGCAGACGACAAAAGGACAGGGAAAAGCAGTACTTC; CDR3: CASRRQKDREKQYF
size: few; D: -; V: TRBV10-3; J: TRBJ2-2; DNA: TGTGCCATTCGAACAGGGAGGGACACCGGGGAGCTGTTTTTT; CDR3: CAIRTGRDTGELFF
size: -; D: TRBD1; V: TRBV9; J: TRBJ2-5; DNA: TGTGCCAGCAGCGCTCGAATATTGACAGGGAGTGAACAAGAGACCCAGTACTTC; CDR3: CASSARILTGSEQETQYF
size: few; D: -; V: TRBV10-3; J: TRBJ2-5; DNA: TGTGCCACCGGGGCCCTTAAAGAGACCCAGTACTTC; CDR3: CATGALKETQYF
size: -; D: -; V: TRBV29-1; J: TRBJ2-5; DNA: TGCAGCGTTGAACCCTCAAAAGAGACCCAGTACTTC; CDR3: CSVEPSKETQYF
size: -; D: -; V: TRBV4-2; J: TRBJ2-5; DNA: TGTGCCAGCAGCCAAGAGGGCAGAGAGACCCAGTACTTC; CDR3: CASSQEGRETQYF
size: -; D: -; V: TRBV5-1; J: TRBJ2-5; DNA: TGCGCCAGCAGCCCACAGGGACCTTTGTATGGAGAGACCCAGTACTTC; CDR3: CASSPQGPLYGETQYF
size: -; D: -; V: TRBV29-1; J: TRBJ2-5; DNA: TGCAGCGTTGTGGGACGGCTGCAAGAGACCCAGTACTTC; CDR3: CSVVGRLQETQYF
size: few; D: -; V: TRBV10-3; J: TRBJ1-2; DNA: TGTGCCATCAGGGCGGCGGTAAGGGATGGCTACACCTTC; CDR3: CAIRAAVRDGYTF
size: -; D: -; V: TRBV13; J: TRBJ1-3; DNA: TGTGCCAGCAGCTTAACCGGGGGTATTGGAAACACCATATATTTT; CDR3: CASSLTGGIGNTIYF